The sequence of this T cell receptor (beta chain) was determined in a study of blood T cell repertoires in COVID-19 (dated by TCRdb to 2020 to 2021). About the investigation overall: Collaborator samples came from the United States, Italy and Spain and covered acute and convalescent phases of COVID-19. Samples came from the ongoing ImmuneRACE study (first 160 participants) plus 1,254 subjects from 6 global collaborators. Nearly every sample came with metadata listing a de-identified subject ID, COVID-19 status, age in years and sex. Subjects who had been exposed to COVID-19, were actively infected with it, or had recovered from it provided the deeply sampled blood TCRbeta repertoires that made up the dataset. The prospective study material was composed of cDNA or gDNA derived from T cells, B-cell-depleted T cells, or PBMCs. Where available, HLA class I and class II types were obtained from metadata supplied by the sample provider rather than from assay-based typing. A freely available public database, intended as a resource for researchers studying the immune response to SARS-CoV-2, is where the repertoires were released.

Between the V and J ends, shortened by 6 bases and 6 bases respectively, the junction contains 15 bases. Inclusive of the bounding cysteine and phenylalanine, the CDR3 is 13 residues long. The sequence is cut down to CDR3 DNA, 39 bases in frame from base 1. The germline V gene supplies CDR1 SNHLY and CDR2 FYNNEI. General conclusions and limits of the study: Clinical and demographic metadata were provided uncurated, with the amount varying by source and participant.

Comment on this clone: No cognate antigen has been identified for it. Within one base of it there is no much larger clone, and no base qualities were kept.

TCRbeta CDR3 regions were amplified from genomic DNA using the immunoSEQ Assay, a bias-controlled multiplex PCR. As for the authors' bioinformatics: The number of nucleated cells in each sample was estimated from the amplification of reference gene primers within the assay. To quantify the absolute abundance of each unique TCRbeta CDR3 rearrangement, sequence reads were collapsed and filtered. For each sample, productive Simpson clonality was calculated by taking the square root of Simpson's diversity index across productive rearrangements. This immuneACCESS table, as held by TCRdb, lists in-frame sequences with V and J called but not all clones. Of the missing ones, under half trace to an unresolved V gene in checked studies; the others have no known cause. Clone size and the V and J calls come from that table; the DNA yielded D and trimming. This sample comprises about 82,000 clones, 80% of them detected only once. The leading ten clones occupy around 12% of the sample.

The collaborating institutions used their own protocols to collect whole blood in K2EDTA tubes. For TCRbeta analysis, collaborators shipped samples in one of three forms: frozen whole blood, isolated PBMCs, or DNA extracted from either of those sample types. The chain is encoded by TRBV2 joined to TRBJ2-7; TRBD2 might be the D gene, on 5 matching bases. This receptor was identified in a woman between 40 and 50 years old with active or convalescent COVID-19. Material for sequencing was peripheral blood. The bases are TGTGCCAGCAGAATAACGGGATCGGGCGAGCAGTACTTC. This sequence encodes CASRITGSGEQYF.